Presented here are 19 T cell receptor beta chains from one specimen sequenced in a study of T and B cells in COVID-19 patients. BIOMED2 TRB-A/B primer pools were used in multiplex TRB PCR. TCRdb used MiXCR to reprocess the multiplex PCR reads, holding one entry per CDR3 protein. The table records roughly 7,000 distinct CDR3 sequences, about 22% of them present only once. From blood, roughly 220-550 ng of genomic DNA served as TRB template. Sequencing input: blood. The receptors come from a human donor who had recovered from COVID-19.

By share, this clonotype ranks as medium-sized. V gene TRBV19 combines with J gene TRBJ2-7; 7 positions agree with TRBD1. Per the germline V gene, CDR1 is LNHDA and CDR2 is SQIVND (reference sequence). Trimming took 1 base from V and 1 from J; bases not matched to a gene: 7. The CDR3 has 16 amino acids. The CDR3 here is CASSIGVQGPSYEQYF. CDR3 sequence (DNA): TGTGCCAGTAGTATAGGGGTACAGGGGCCTTCCTACGAGCAGTACTTC.

The chain has TRBV20-1 and TRBJ2-3; D uncertain. The V gene's germline CDR1 is DFQATT and CDR2 SNEGSKA (reference sequence). The CDR3 has 12 amino acids. Trimming cost V 6 bases and J 4 bases, with 11 bases left between them. The CDR3 protein is CSALLGADTQYF. CDR3 bases: TGCAGTGCGCTACTCGGAGCAGATACGCAGTATTTT.

Details on this clonotype: A read error is possible here, since a much larger clone lies one base away. The chain joins TRBV27 to TRBJ2-2, with D possibly being TRBD2 (6 bases). The CDR3 has 15 amino acids. Germline CDR1 MNHEY, CDR2 SMNVEV (reference sequence). The CDR3: CASSLSFLLGGELVF. DNA of the CDR3: TGTGCCAGCAGTTTATCGTTTCTACTGGGCGGGGAGCTGGTTTTT.

This sequence joins TRBV9 and TRBJ1-3; TRBD1 agrees at 7 bases. The germline CDR1 and CDR2 sequences are SGDLS and YYNGEE. This CDR3 has 15 residues. V trimming: 3 bases; J trimming: 4 bases; junction bases outside the gene matches: 7. The CDR3 DNA follows: TGTGCCAGCAGCGCCGCAACAGGGGAGGGAAACACCATATATTTT. It codes for CASSAATGEGNTIYF.

V and J are TRBV29-1 and TRBJ2-3, with 9 nucleotides matching TRBD2. CDR1 is SQVTM, CDR2 ANQGSEA, per germline. This CDR3 spans 15 amino acids. The V and J ends lost 3 bases and 0 bases, in that order; junction bases with no gene match: 4. Here the CDR3 reads CSVDDSGGSTDTQYF. As DNA, the CDR3 is TGCAGCGTTGACGACAGCGGGGGGAGCACAGATACGCAGTATTTT.

This clonotype showed up many times. The chain employs TRBV12-3 or TRBV12-4 and TRBJ1-1, with 7 bases lining up with TRBD1. The CDR3 runs to 14 residues. J lost 1 base, V lost 6 bases, and 5 bases had no gene match. The CDR3 here is CASSRGQQNTEAFF. CDR3 DNA: TGTGCCAGCAGCCGGGGACAGCAGAACACTGAAGCTTTCTTT.

This clonotype showed up just once. A clone one base away is much larger, so this may be a read error. The chain recombines TRBV5-4 with TRBJ2-5; D ambiguous. This CDR3 has 12 residues. Germline CDR1 SGHNT, CDR2 YYREEE (reference sequence). This CDR3 reads CANSLDGETQYF. The CDR3 DNA follows: TGTGCCAACAGCTTGGACGGGGAGACCCAGTACTTC.

By proportion, this clonotype is medium-sized (0.01 to 0.1%). The rearrangement joins TRBV6-2 or TRBV6-3 to TRBJ2-7; a possible D gene is TRBD2 (5 bases). This CDR3 comprises 13 residues. Looked up from germline, CDR1 is MNHEY and CDR2 is SVGEGT. V lost 3 bases to trimming and J lost 1 base, with 7 bases between them. The CDR3 sequence: CASSYAGSYEQYF. In DNA form, the CDR3 reads TGTGCCAGCAGTTATGCGGGTTCCTACGAGCAGTACTTC.

This clonotype is termed large. The V gene is TRBV29-1, the J gene TRBJ2-3, with D tentatively TRBD1 or TRBD2 (6 bases each). Trimming took off 6 bases at V and 8 bases at J, with 18 bases between the two ends. The germline CDR1 and CDR2 sequences are SQVTM and ANQGSEA. The CDR3 consists of 13 residues. The CDR3 reads CSVAGEVGGTQYF. The CDR3 DNA reads as TGCAGCGTAGCAGGGGAGGTCGGAGGTACGCAGTATTTT.

This clonotype came up many times. V gene TRBV27 combines with J gene TRBJ1-6; the D gene is possibly TRBD1 (6 bases). The CDR3 is 16 amino acids. With 0 bases removed from V and 9 bases from J, the gap between germline ends came to 15 bases. Per germline, CDR1 MNHEY and CDR2 SMNVEV (reference sequence). The CDR3 region has the DNA TGTGCCAGCAGTTTATCTCTTGGGGGCGCCGGTTCACCCCTCCACTTT. It encodes CASSLSLGGAGSPLHF.

This clonotype is deemed medium-sized. The V call is TRBV30, the J call TRBJ2-6, with D perhaps matching TRBD2 (5 bases). With 0 bases removed from V and 1 base from J, the gap between germline ends came to 7 bases. Germline CDR1 is GTSNPN and CDR2 is SVGIG (reference sequence). This CDR3 region has 15 residues. CDR3 sequence reads: CAWSVGGSGANVLTF. The CDR3 region has the DNA TGTGCCTGGAGTGTAGGAGGTTCTGGGGCCAACGTCCTGACTTTC.

V usage is TRBV7-2 and J usage is TRBJ2-1, with D possibly called TRBD1 or TRBD2 (6 bases each). V was trimmed by 5 bases and J by 8 bases, leaving 16 bases between them. Germline values: CDR1 SGHTA, CDR2 FQGNSA. The CDR3 totals 14 residues. In DNA form, the CDR3 reads TGTGCCAGCAGCCTCGGGGGCCAGGGCTATGAGCAGTTCTTC. This translates into CASSLGGQGYEQFF.

This clonotype is medium-sized. The CDR3 reads CASSLARLAGGPDETQYF. CDR3 DNA sequence: TGTGCCAGCAGCTTAGCTCGACTAGCGGGGGGGCCCGATGAGACCCAGTACTTC. V gene TRBV13 combines with J gene TRBJ2-5; 14 bases are a match to TRBD2. CDR1 is PRHDT, CDR2 FYEKMQ, per germline (reference sequence). J lost 5 bases, V lost 1 base, and 9 bases had no gene match. CDR3 size: 18 residues.

The CDR3 loop is CASSFIGTSGKETQYF. CDR3 nucleotides: TGCGCCAGCAGCTTTATTGGGACTAGCGGAAAAGAGACCCAGTACTTC. The chain joins TRBV5-1 to TRBJ2-3; 11 nucleotides match TRBD2. With the DNA end fitting TRBJ2-5 better, the J assignment may be wrong. Looked up from germline, CDR1 is SGHRS and CDR2 is YFSETQ. CDR3 length: 16 residues.

The table lists this clonotype with a few counts. This sequence joins TRBV7-9 and TRBJ2-7; no definite D call. The CDR3 runs 13 residues. Germline lookup yields CDR1 SEHNR and CDR2 FQNEAQ (reference sequence). V was clipped by 1 base and J by 12 bases, with 16 bases between them. Here the CDR3 reads CASSLEDSALRYF. The CDR3 DNA is TGTGCCAGCAGCTTAGAGGATTCGGCGTTACGGTACTTC.

The chain employs TRBV12-3 or TRBV12-4 and TRBJ2-7; D is perhaps TRBD1 or TRBD2 (6 bases each). The CDR3 is made up of 14 amino acids. V lost 2 bases and J lost 1, with 9 bases in between. The CDR3, as DNA: TGTGCCAGCAGTTTAAAAGGGGGGTCCTACGAGCAGTACTTC. This gives the protein CASSLKGGSYEQYF.

Judged by abundance, this clonotype is medium-sized. The chain recombines TRBV30 with TRBJ2-3; possibly TRBD1 or TRBD2 for D (5 bases each). Germline lookup yields CDR1 GTSNPN and CDR2 SVGIG (reference sequence). Trimming took off 5 bases at V and 5 bases at J, with 11 bases between the two ends. This CDR3 is built from 12 residues. CDR3 sequence reads: CAWGPGLDTQYF. CDR3 bases: TGTGCCTGGGGCCCGGGGCTAGATACGCAGTATTTT.

This clonotype is classed as medium-sized (0.01 to 0.1%). The junction does not match germline at one end; this may be a read error. The chain couples TRBV19 to TRBJ1-2, with 9 positions matching TRBD1. The germline gives CDR1 LNHDA, CDR2 SQIVND (reference sequence). The CDR3 loop spans 15 amino acids. CDR3 coding DNA: TGTGCCAGTTGTATGCTCGGGACAGGGTTCTCTGGCTACACCTTC. Its translation is CASCMLGTGFSGYTF.

This clonotype was counted many times. V and J are TRBV28 and TRBJ2-3; 8 positions agree with TRBD2. The CDR3 extends over 17 amino acids. Trimming removed 2 bases from V and 1 base from J; junction bases left unmatched: 8. Germline V gene sequence: CDR1 MDHEN, CDR2 SYDVKM. The CDR3 is CASSLEQGGGRTDTQYF. CDR3 DNA sequence: TGTGCCAGCAGTTTAGAGCAGGGCGGGGGGCGCACAGATACGCAGTATTTT.